What follows is one T cell receptor beta chain and its context. This clonotype occurred many times. It lacks a known antigen. It has no much larger one-base neighbor in the sample; base qualities were not kept. These data are taken from a study of T cells in Graves' hyperthyroidism and ophthalmopathy (dated by TCRdb to between 2018 and 2020). General notes on the study: Peripheral blood was sampled at the time of initial diagnosis, prior to any treatment. The paper reports TCR Vbeta CDR3 sequencing of approximately 140 peripheral blood samples: approximately 43 ophthalmopathy, over 70 hyperthyroidism and around 17 progressor patients. The 85 to 100 discovery patients were randomly split 7:3 into training and test sets. In roughly six Graves' hyperthyroidism patients, the study also compared T-cell repertoires from thyroid tissue with T-cell repertoires from blood. Whether ophthalmopathy could be predicted prospectively was tested in an independent validation cohort made up of about 18 hyperthyroidism patients plus 17 patients who later progressed to ophthalmopathy. Following sampling, methimazole starting at 30 mg daily was given to hyperthyroidism patients, and high-dose intravenous methylprednisolone was given to ophthalmopathy patients. TCR V-J signatures able to tell the groups apart were searched for in a discovery cohort of 100 patients, of whom around 42 had Graves' ophthalmopathy and under 65 had stable Graves' hyperthyroidism. Study-level results and caveats: No statistical method was used to fix the sample size in advance, and group allocation was not hidden from the investigators. Most expanded thyroid clonotypes (frequency above 0.001) were also found in blood, which suggests that blood repertoires may mirror thyroid immune responses. In validation, progression to ophthalmopathy was predicted by the model with around 70% sensitivity and 72.22% specificity, a median of approximately 6.5 months before onset. A model built on a 13 V-J signature distinguished ophthalmopathy from stable hyperthyroidism, reaching 85% to 90% sensitivity and under 84% specificity in cross-validation and 80%/75% in testing.

In the ophthalmopathy patients, disease was moderately to severely active, with a Clinical Activity Score of 3 or more, a NOSPECS grade of 4 or more, and a duration of less than 3 months. Exclusion was applied to patients with uncontrolled infections, other autoimmune diseases, pregnancy or lactation. Diagnoses relied on clinical symptoms, serum thyroxine and TRAb, thyroid ultrasound and orbital computed tomography. PBMCs were isolated from about 9.2 ml of fresh peripheral blood by Ficoll-Paque density gradient centrifugation. Total RNA was extracted using Trizol reagent, and RNA quality was assessed on an Agilent 2100 Bioanalyzer. TCR beta CDR3 regions were amplified from RNA transcripts. For the first round of RT-PCR on the TCR CDR3, the HTBI primer set was used together with the Qiagen OneStep RT-PCR kit. A second multiplex PCR round built the libraries, followed by size selection and purification. Paired-end sequencing of the libraries was performed with 100 bp reads on an Illumina HiSeq2000. As for the original processing: SOAPnuke was used to process the raw data, with reads discarded if the reads contained adapters or uncalled bases, had a mean Phred below 15, or lacked an exact constant-primer or identifier match. High-quality paired reads were merged with COPE v1.2.5, and unique nucleotide sequences were defined as clonotypes. Clonotypes were aligned to IMGT TRBV, TRBD and TRBJ reference segments using MiTCR v1.1. Analysis was restricted to V-J combinations with a frequency above 0.0001, which covered 99% to 99.2% of repertoires. The TCS score was defined as F50 (clonal expansion) divided by E x V (chaos), with BLOSUM62-based TCRdist calculated between CDR3 peptides within each V-J. Welch's t-statistics and random forest reduced several hundred V-J features to 10 to 15, which were used in a naive Bayes classifier (R e1071). TCRdb reran the public reads through fastp at Q25 and MiXCR, keeping productive beta chains. Each record represents a unique CDR3 protein, reported with the most common genes and DNA among its rows. TCRdb's processing, not the study's, gives the V and J calls here. For this sample there are a few hundred thousand distinct CDR3 sequences; roughly 15% appear just once. The leading ten clones occupy less than 20% of the sample.

V is shortened by 3 bases, J by 3 bases, and the region joining them spans 8 bases. The germline V gene provides CDR1 SGHTA and CDR2 FQGNSA. The CDR3 sequence holds 13 residues, the cysteine and phenylalanine included. Only the CDR3 DNA stays, 39 bases, in frame from base 1. Sequenced: blood. The rearranged segments are TRBV7-2 and TRBJ1-1, with an unclear D gene assignment. The source is a woman between 25 and 40 years old with Graves' ophthalmopathy. The sequenced DNA: TGTGCCAGCAGCTTTTCAGGTTACACTGAAGCTTTCTTT. Its protein product is CASSFSGYTEAFF. Here the CDR3 is joined to the reference TRBV7-2 and TRBJ1-1 genes, and the full variable domain is: GAGVSQSPSNKVTEKGKDVELRCDPISGHTALYWYRQSLGQGLEFLIYFQGNSAPDKSGLPSDRFSAERTGGSVSTLTIQRTQQEDSAVYLCASSFSGYTEAFFGQGTRLTVV.